This section outlines one T cell receptor beta chain sequence together with its context. This clone's antigen is unknown. Base qualities were left out, and no much larger clone turns up one base away. This sample was included in a study of blood T cell repertoires in COVID-19 (dated by TCRdb to about 2020). Context from the whole study: Collaborator samples came from the United States, Italy and Spain and covered acute and convalescent phases of COVID-19. The material from the prospective study consisted of cDNA or gDNA derived from T cells, B-cell-depleted T cells, or PBMCs. The dataset comprised deeply sampled blood TCRbeta repertoires from subjects exposed to, actively infected with, or recovered from COVID-19. A freely available public database, intended as a resource for researchers studying the immune response to SARS-CoV-2, is where the repertoires were released. Samples were obtained from the ongoing ImmuneRACE study (first 160 participants) and from some 1,200 subjects provided by 6 global collaborators. Sample metadata almost always included a de-identified subject ID, COVID-19 status, age in years and sex. Where available, HLA class I and class II types were taken from metadata supplied by the sample provider and were not determined by assay-based typing.

Each collaborating institution followed its own protocols to collect whole blood in K2EDTA tubes. Collaborator samples were shipped for TCRbeta analysis as frozen whole blood, isolated PBMCs, or DNA extracted from either sample type. TCRbeta CDR3 regions were amplified from genomic DNA using the immunoSEQ Assay, a bias-controlled multiplex PCR. For the original study's pipeline: The number of nucleated cells in each sample was estimated by amplification of reference gene primers within the assay. Sequence reads were collapsed and filtered to measure the absolute abundance of every unique TCRbeta CDR3 rearrangement. For each sample, productive Simpson clonality was calculated as the square root of Simpson's diversity index across productive rearrangements. TCRdb carries this immuneACCESS record with in-frame sequences only. Its versions omit some clonotypes, under half of them owing to an unresolved V gene in the studies checked, with the rest unexplained. The D gene and trimming were derived from the DNA, and the V and J assignments and clone size from that table. A total of roughly 110,000 clones appear in this sample, roughly 90% of them only once. The top ten hold approximately 4.9% of the sample.

Beyond this particular receptor, the publication reports: How much clinical and demographic metadata was included differed by source and by participant, and the metadata was provided uncurated.

The receptor was derived from a man aged 35-49 years with active or convalescent COVID-19. The sequenced material came from peripheral blood.

The sequenced DNA: TGTGCCAGCAACCCGGGAACTGAAGCTTTCTTT. Its protein reads: CASNPGTEAFF. The rearrangement combines TRBV28 with TRBJ1-1, with no reliable assignment of the D segment. Its CDR3 holds 11 amino acids, cysteine through phenylalanine. The DNA shown is the 33-base CDR3, in frame from base 1. The germline V gene sets CDR1 to MDHEN and CDR2 to SYDVKM. The junction shows trimming of 7 bases on V and 5 bases on J, plus 8 bases between the germline ends.